These 8 T cell receptor beta chains were sequenced from one sample in a study of CD8 T cells in ankylosing spondylitis. TCRdb recomputed calls from the 5' RACE reads with MiXCR, one row per CDR3 protein. The data contain about 310,000 distinct CDR3 sequences, around 20% of them singletons. Sequenced material: blood, either unsorted or a sorted T cell fraction (not recorded which). The origin of the receptors is a female donor with ankylosing spondylitis or in good health (not recorded which).

This clonotype was seen ten or more times. The V gene is TRBV20-1, the J gene TRBJ1-5, with unresolved D. CDR3 length equals 14 residues. Trimming removed 3 bases at V and 4 bases at J, with 13 bases between. Germline CDR1 DFQATT, CDR2 SNEGSKA (reference sequence). The CDR3 DNA is TGCAGTGCTAGGGGCAAGGGTTGGAATCAGCCCCAGCATTTT. This codes for CSARGKGWNQPQHF.

This clonotype was seen only a few times. The V call is TRBV18, the J call TRBJ2-1, with 9 bases identical to TRBD2. Trimming removed 6 bases from V and 7 bases from J; junction bases left unmatched: 13. The CDR3 loop spans 16 amino acids. Germline V gene lookup returns CDR1 KGHSH and CDR2 LQKENI. The CDR3 loop reads CASSLLWREGENEQFF. In DNA form, the CDR3 reads TGTGCCAGCTCCCTCCTATGGCGGGAGGGCGAGAATGAGCAGTTCTTC.

This chain connects TRBV20-1 to TRBJ1-5, with TRBD1 identical over 7 bases. In germline, CDR1 is DFQATT, CDR2 SNEGSKA (reference sequence). The CDR3 length is 14 residues. Germline trimming cut 1 base from V and 4 bases from J; bases unmatched to any gene: 4. The CDR3 DNA sequence: TGCAGTGCTAGAGGGGACAGACCGAATCAGCCCCAGCATTTT. This codes for CSARGDRPNQPQHF.

This clonotype has a handful of counts. The V call is TRBV6-1, the J call TRBJ2-7; D possibly corresponds to TRBD2 (5 bases). Between the trimmed V and J ends, which lost 4 bases and 1 base, there was a span of 8 bases. CDR3 size: 13 residues. Looked up from germline, CDR1 is MNHNS and CDR2 is SASEGT. CDR3 sequence (DNA): TGTGCCAGCAGTGTGGACTCTTCCTACGAGCAGTACTTC. Its translation: CASSVDSSYEQYF.

This clonotype has only one observation. V and J are TRBV28 and TRBJ2-2; D uncertain. Between the trimmed V and J ends, which lost 2 bases and 3 bases, there was a span of 7 bases. CDR1 MDHEN and CDR2 SYDVKM come from the germline V gene. The CDR3 consists of 14 residues. The CDR3 here is CASSLVGHTGELFF. For the CDR3, the DNA is TGTGCCAGCAGTTTAGTTGGTCACACCGGGGAGCTGTTTTTT.

This clonotype was counted between two and nine times. The chain joins TRBV11-2 to TRBJ2-5, with D uncertain. This CDR3 contains 11 residues. CDR1 and CDR2 (germline): SGHAT, FQNNGV. V dropped 5 bases and J dropped 2 bases, with 3 bases sitting between them. The CDR3 DNA sequence: TGTGCCAGCAGCATGCAAGAGACCCAGTACTTC. It yields the protein CASSMQETQYF.

This clonotype occurred many times. V gene TRBV28 combines with J gene TRBJ2-1; perhaps TRBD2 as D (5 bases). Germline lookup yields CDR1 MDHEN and CDR2 SYDVKM. Trimming took off 4 bases at V and 6 bases at J, with 25 bases between the two ends. The CDR3 consists of 18 residues. CDR3 sequence (DNA): TGTGCCAGCAGTTCCTCGACGGGATTGGGATCTTTGGCCAATGAGCAGTTCTTC. This translates into CASSSSTGLGSLANEQFF. Using reference TRBV28 and TRBJ2-1 for the parts outside the CDR3, the full variable domain is DVKVTQSSRYLVKRTGEKVFLECVQDMDHENMFWYRQDPGLGLRLIYFSYDVKMKEKGDIPEGYSVSREKKERFSLILESASTNQTSMYLCASSSSTGLGSLANEQFFGPGTRLTVL.

This clonotype was seen only a few times. The chain carries TRBV3-1 and TRBJ2-4; D may be TRBD2 (5 bases). Trimming removed 4 bases at V and 0 bases at J, with 10 bases between. The CDR3 consists of 15 residues. Germline V lookup: CDR1 LGHDT, CDR2 YNNKEL (reference sequence). The CDR3 is CASSLRGVAKNIQYF. The DNA for the CDR3 is TGTGCCAGCAGCCTCCGGGGAGTAGCCAAAAACATTCAGTACTTC.